The next 15 T cell receptor beta chains were all read from a single sample in a study of blood T cell repertoires in COVID-19. TCRdb's table, derived via immunoSEQ multiplex PCR, lists solely in-frame clones and lacks some. The table shows 270,000 or so clones, with 90% occurring only once. Sequenced sample: peripheral blood. All receptors derive from a woman aged 55-69 years with COVID-19, enrolled during active disease.

This chain links TRBV27 with TRBJ1-1; D is uncertain. The CDR3 has 13 residues. CDR1 is MNHEY, CDR2 SMNVEV, per germline (reference sequence). Trimming shortened V by 6 bases and J by 4 bases, and 12 bases separated the two germline ends. CDR3: CASSSDGFTEAFF. The CDR3 bases are TGTGCCAGCAGCTCCGACGGGTTCACTGAAGCTTTCTTT.

The count of this clone is one. The chain links TRBV12-3 or TRBV12-4 to TRBJ1-1; D is ambiguous. The CDR3 consists of 11 residues. Trimming removed 6 bases at V and 7 bases at J, with 9 bases between. The CDR3 spells CASRIHLEAFF. CDR3 coding DNA: TGTGCCAGCAGGATACACCTTGAAGCTTTCTTT.

The gene calls are TRBV4-2 and TRBJ1-5, with TRBD1 matching 9 bases. CDR1 is LGHNA and CDR2 is YNFKEQ in the germline V gene. Trimming removed 3 bases from V and 5 bases from J; junction bases left unmatched: 8. The CDR3 covers 16 residues. CDR3 DNA: TGTGCCAGCAGCCAGGCTGGACAGGGGAACGATCAGCCCCAGCATTTT. This gives the protein CASSQAGQGNDQPQHF.

J is TRBJ1-1 and V is TRBV6-5; D gene ambiguous. Germline V gene data show CDR1 as MNHEY and CDR2 as SVGAGI. The V end lost 4 bases, the J end lost 1 base, and 10 bases lay between the germline ends. The CDR3 has 14 residues. The CDR3 DNA sequence: TGTGCCAGCAGTTTCACAAACAAGAACACTGAAGCTTTCTTT. Translating gives CASSFTNKNTEAFF.

The chain is built from TRBV7-2 and TRBJ2-3; D perhaps matches TRBD2 (6 bases). Per the germline V gene, CDR1 is SGHTA and CDR2 is FQGNSA. This CDR3 comprises 13 residues. Trimming removed 4 bases from V and 7 bases from J, with 12 bases in between. The CDR3: CASSSSEGNTQYF. CDR3 bases: TGTGCCAGCAGCTCCTCGGAGGGGAATACGCAGTATTTT.

The chain carries TRBV5-1 and TRBJ2-1, with a weak D call TRBD2 (5 bases). CDR1 SGHRS and CDR2 YFSETQ come from the germline V gene. The V and J ends lost 4 bases and 6 bases respectively, with 11 bases between them. CDR3 length: 13 amino acids. CDR3 nucleotide sequence: TGCGCCAGCAGCACCGGAGGCTCCAATGAGCAGTTCTTC. This sequence encodes CASSTGGSNEQFF.

This clone was counted between two and nine times. This chain joins TRBV5-1 and TRBJ1-1; 9 bases fit TRBD1. Germline V gives CDR1 SGHRS, CDR2 YFSETQ. This CDR3 comprises 16 residues. V dropped 0 bases and J dropped 5; count of bases not matched to a gene: 8. Here the CDR3 reads CASSLVGQGGRTEAFF. CDR3 in DNA: TGCGCCAGCAGCTTGGTGGGACAGGGAGGAAGGACTGAAGCTTTCTTT.

V and J are TRBV6-6 and TRBJ1-6, with TRBD1 as a possible D gene (6 bases). In germline, CDR1 is MNHNY, CDR2 SVGAGI (reference sequence). The CDR3 runs to 15 residues. The V end lost 0 bases, the J end lost 6 bases, and 9 bases lay between the germline ends. Written as DNA, the CDR3 is TGTGCCAGCAGTTACTCGCGACAGGTTAATTCACCCCTCCACTTT. Encoded protein: CASSYSRQVNSPLHF.

This sequence joins TRBV6-5 and TRBJ1-2; D possibly corresponds to TRBD1 (5 bases). This CDR3 is built from 15 residues. Germline CDR1 reads MNHEY; CDR2 reads SVGAGI. Trimming took 6 bases from V and 6 from J, leaving 20 bases between them. The CDR3 region is CASSPFGARRDGYTF. CDR3 DNA sequence: TGTGCCAGCAGCCCATTTGGGGCTCGTCGCGATGGCTACACCTTC.

This sequence joins TRBV27 and TRBJ1-6; perhaps TRBD1 as D (6 bases). CDR1 is MNHEY and CDR2 is SMNVEV in the germline V gene (reference sequence). The CDR3 length is 14 residues. V was clipped by 2 bases and J by 10 bases, with 12 bases between them. The CDR3, as DNA: TGTGCCAGCAGTTTACCAGGGGTAGGGTCACCCCTCCACTTT. Protein sequence: CASSLPGVGSPLHF.

This clone appeared once. The genes are TRBV6-5 and TRBJ1-2, with D possibly being TRBD1 (5 bases). The CDR3 is 13 residues long. Germline loops: CDR1 MNHEY, CDR2 SVGAGI. V was pared by 0 bases and J by 6 bases, with 8 bases between. The DNA for the CDR3 is TGTGCCAGCAGTTACTCAGAAGGGGATGGCTACACCTTC. Translated: CASSYSEGDGYTF.

The V call is TRBV3-1 (or the pseudogene TRBV3-2), the J call TRBJ2-7, with 8 bases aligning to TRBD2. Germline values: CDR1 LGHDT, CDR2 YNNKEL (reference sequence). The CDR3 length is 18 residues. V trimming: 0 bases; J trimming: 2 bases; junction bases outside the gene matches: 12. The CDR3 region has the DNA TGTGCCAGCAGCCAAGAGGGCCCGTCCGGGGGGGACCCCTACGAGCAGTACTTC. It yields the protein CASSQEGPSGGDPYEQYF.

The CDR3 nucleotides are TGTGCCATCAGTGAGTCAGTAGGAGCCCTCGGGGAAAAACTGTTTTTT. It translates to CAISESVGALGEKLFF. The rearrangement joins TRBV10-3 to TRBJ1-4; no definite D call. Germline V CDR1 and CDR2: ENHRY, SYGVKD. The CDR3 is 16 residues long. V was pared by 0 bases and J by 8 bases, with 16 bases between.

The genes are TRBV19 and TRBJ1-6; D not resolved. The length of the CDR3 is 11 residues. CDR1 LNHDA and CDR2 SQIVND come from the germline V gene (reference sequence). Trimming removed 1 base from V and 17 bases from J, with 9 bases in between. The CDR3 DNA follows: TGTGCCAGTAGTATAGGGCAGTTAATCCACTTT. Its translation: CASSIGQLIHF.

CDR3 nucleotide sequence: TGTGCCAGCAGCGACAGGTTTTCGGGAAACTATAATTCACCCCTCCACTTT. Translation: CASSDRFSGNYNSPLHF. The chain employs TRBV3-1 (or the pseudogene TRBV3-2) and TRBJ1-6; a weak D match, TRBD1 (6 bases). Germline CDR1 is LGHDT and CDR2 is YNNKEL (reference sequence). CDR3 length equals 17 residues. The V end was cut by 5 bases, the J end by 3 bases, with 17 bases between.